This T cell receptor (beta chain) stems from a study of shared clonotypes between healthy human individuals. On the study more broadly: A few men and a couple of women, aged 18 to 49, were donors. Per donor, CD8 memory used one plate, CD8 naive used two, CD4 memory used three and CD4 naive used three. Study conclusions and caveats: Only blood was sampled, and tissue TCR repertoires likely differ from blood ones.

CD4+ cells yielded CD45RA+ naive and CD45RA-negative memory subsets. As for this clone: The antigen is not known.

Sequencing was performed with immunoSEQ multiplex PCR; in TCRdb, only in-frame clones are kept and a portion is missing. The sample has 2 million to 2.5 million clones; roughly 93% are singletons. V shed 3 bases and J shed 3 bases, with 5 bases lying between them. This CDR3 comprises 12 residues. The germline V gene encodes CDR1 SGHVS and CDR2 FNYEAQ. Sequenced: naive CD4+ T cells from PBMCs. Described subset: CD45RA+ positively selected. The source is a man aged 18 to 29 in good health. Some clones in this sample may be carry-over from other donors' samples. The chain employs TRBV7-6 and TRBJ2-5; D uncertain. The CDR3 nucleotides are TGTGCCAGCAGCTTCACCGAAGAGACCCAGTACTTC. Translation: CASSFTEETQYF.